A single sample gave rise to the 15 T cell receptor beta chains below, sequenced in a study of immune evolution from preneoplasia to lung adenocarcinoma. This table comes from immunoSEQ multiplex PCR, and its TCRdb copy is limited to in-frame clones, with some not included. The data contain around 40,000 clones, more than 60% of them singletons. Sequenced sample: FFPE invasive lung adenocarcinoma tissue. The receptors come from a person aged 55 to 69 with lung adenocarcinoma.

The chain has TRBV5-1 and TRBJ2-1; maybe TRBD2 (6 bases). Looked up from germline, CDR1 is SGHRS and CDR2 is YFSETQ. This CDR3 region has 15 residues. Trimming stripped 4 bases from V and 6 bases from J, with 17 bases between. CDR3 sequence reads: CASSHGSSLTNEQFF. CDR3 DNA sequence: TGCGCCAGCAGCCACGGGAGTTCCCTCACCAATGAGCAGTTCTTC.

This chain joins TRBV9 and TRBJ1-4; 7 bases fit TRBD1. The CDR3 is 15 residues long. The junction had 10 bases not matched to a gene; V was cut back by 3 bases and J by 8 bases. Germline values: CDR1 SGDLS, CDR2 YYNGEE. CDR3 sequence reads: CASSGRQGVGEKLFF. The CDR3 DNA reads TGTGCCAGCAGCGGACGACAGGGTGTAGGGGAAAAACTGTTTTTT. The full variable domain, rest sourced from reference TRBV9 and TRBJ1-4, is DSGVTQTPKHLITATGQRVTLRCSPRSGDLSVYWYQQSLDQGLQFLIQYYNGEERAKGNILERFSAQQFPDLHSELNLSSLELGDSALYFCASSGRQGVGEKLFFGSGTQLSVL.

The J gene is TRBJ2-7, the V gene TRBV5-1; possibly TRBD2 for D (6 bases). From germline, CDR1 is SGHRS and CDR2 YFSETQ. Trimming took 4 bases from V and 3 from J, leaving 17 bases between them. This CDR3 has 15 amino acids. CDR3 nucleotide sequence: TGCGCCAGCAGCCCCGGGCCCGGGGGAGGCTACGAGCAGTACTTC. This sequence encodes CASSPGPGGGYEQYF.

The chain recombines TRBV7-2 with TRBJ2-7; D is ambiguous. The germline V gene encodes CDR1 SGHTA and CDR2 FQGNSA. This CDR3 is built from 14 residues. V was shortened by 5 bases and J by 0 bases, with 11 bases between the two germline ends. The CDR3 reads CASSIDVSSYEQYF. Written as DNA, the CDR3 is TGTGCCAGCAGCATAGACGTCAGCTCCTACGAGCAGTACTTC.

The chain employs TRBV7-6 and TRBJ2-2, with 9 bases lining up with TRBD1. Looked up from germline, CDR1 is SGHVS and CDR2 is FNYEAQ. Losses at the gene ends were 0 bases for V and 5 bases for J; bases not matched to a gene: 7. The length of the CDR3 is 17 residues. CDR3 in amino acids: CASSLAADRGGTGELFF. As DNA, the CDR3 is TGTGCCAGCAGCTTAGCTGCTGACAGGGGGGGAACCGGGGAGCTGTTTTTT.

The V call is TRBV10-3, the J call TRBJ2-6; D might be TRBD2 (6 bases). This CDR3 is built from 15 residues. Germline V gene data show CDR1 as ENHRY and CDR2 as SYGVKD. V dropped 3 bases and J dropped 4 bases, with 10 bases sitting between them. CDR3 region: CAISDSSAGANVLTF. In DNA form, the CDR3 reads TGTGCCATCAGTGACTCTAGCGCAGGGGCCAACGTCCTGACTTTC.

The rearrangement uses TRBV28 and TRBJ2-7; TRBD2 aligns across 7 bases. Germline trimming cut 6 bases from V and 5 bases from J; bases unmatched to any gene: 13. The CDR3 is 15 residues long. From germline, CDR1 is MDHEN and CDR2 SYDVKM. For the CDR3, the DNA is TGTGCCAGCAGCCGTGATCTAGCGGAACTCGACGAGCAGTACTTC. It codes for CASSRDLAELDEQYF.

The chain employs TRBV5-1 and TRBJ1-1; D ambiguous. V gave up 2 bases and J gave up 0 bases, with 8 bases separating them. The CDR3 covers 14 residues. Germline V lookup: CDR1 SGHRS, CDR2 YFSETQ. The CDR3: CASSLGSLNTEAFF. The CDR3 DNA is TGCGCCAGCAGCTTAGGATCATTGAACACTGAAGCTTTCTTT.

The V and J genes are TRBV12-5 and TRBJ2-3, with 7 bases identical to TRBD2. Germline lookup yields CDR1 LGHNT and CDR2 FRNRAP. The J segment lost 2 bases and the V segment lost 3 bases, leaving 8 bases of the junction unmatched. This CDR3 is built from 16 residues. For the CDR3, the DNA is TGTGCTAGTGGTTTCGCCACCACTAGCGCCACAGATACGCAGTATTTT. As protein: CASGFATTSATDTQYF.

The chain has TRBV9 and TRBJ2-2; TRBD2 might be the D (6 bases). V lost 1 base to trimming and J lost 4 bases, with 14 bases between them. Germline assignment: CDR1 SGDLS and CDR2 YYNGEE. The CDR3 is made up of 16 amino acids. CDR3 residues: CASSVRGRESTGELFF. The CDR3, as DNA: TGTGCCAGCAGCGTACGGGGACGGGAGAGCACCGGGGAGCTGTTTTTT.

The CDR3 sequence: CASSAGRDHTDTQYF. CDR3 nucleotides: TGTGCCAGCAGTGCCGGCCGGGACCACACAGATACGCAGTATTTT. The chain has TRBV6-5 and TRBJ2-3; D may be TRBD1 or TRBD2 (5 bases each). The CDR3 is 15 amino acids. V dropped 5 bases and J dropped 2 bases, with 14 bases sitting between them. Germline V gene lookup returns CDR1 MNHEY and CDR2 SVGAGI.

The chain combines TRBV6-1 with TRBJ2-5; D is uncertain. Per the germline V gene, CDR1 is MNHNS and CDR2 is SASEGT. This CDR3 is built from 15 residues. V lost 6 bases, J lost 0 bases, and 14 bases lay in between. Here the CDR3 reads CASRDGRMYQETQYF. The CDR3 nucleotides are TGTGCCAGCAGGGACGGACGGATGTACCAAGAGACCCAGTACTTC.

The chain couples TRBV5-6 to TRBJ2-5, with D uncertain. The CDR3 loop spans 13 amino acids. The V gene's germline CDR1 is SGHDT and CDR2 YYEEEE. The V end lost 1 base, the J end lost 1 base, and 5 bases lay between the germline ends. The CDR3 spells CASSLLSQETQYF. CDR3 sequence (DNA): TGTGCCAGCAGCTTGCTTTCCCAAGAGACCCAGTACTTC.

The chain combines TRBV5-1 with TRBJ1-2; maybe TRBD1 (5 bases). Trimming pared 4 bases from V and 7 bases from J, leaving 17 bases between. Looked up from germline, CDR1 is SGHRS and CDR2 is YFSETQ. The CDR3 loop spans 14 amino acids. CDR3 DNA sequence: TGCGCCAGCAGCCCCGACGACAGTCGGCGTGGCTACACCTTC. It is translated as CASSPDDSRRGYTF.

The gene calls are TRBV30 and TRBJ2-5, with 9 positions matching TRBD2. Looked up from germline, CDR1 is GTSNPN and CDR2 is SVGIG (reference sequence). This CDR3 has 14 amino acids. Unmatched junction bases numbered 4, after V lost 0 bases and J lost 5 bases. CDR3 sequence reads: CAWSVAGGLETQYF. The CDR3 nucleotides read TGTGCCTGGAGTGTAGCGGGAGGTTTGGAGACCCAGTACTTC.